This T cell receptor beta chain is from a study of control samples from healthy donors and cancer patients. CDR1 MNHNY and CDR2 SVGAGI come from the germline V gene (reference sequence). Trimming took off 2 bases at V and 0 bases at J, with 8 bases between the two ends. CDR3 size: 15 residues. Sequenced by immunoSEQ multiplex PCR; TCRdb stores in-frame clones only, minus some. The sample lists fewer than 100,000 clones; approximately 78% were seen once. The source material was blood. The gene calls are TRBV6-6 and TRBJ1-5, with D possibly being TRBD1 (5 bases). This TCR was recovered from a man in his sixties in good health. CDR3 nucleotides: TGTGCCAGCAGTTACGGGCAGGGTAGCAATCAGCCCCAGCATTTT. Translation gives CASSYGQGSNQPQHF.